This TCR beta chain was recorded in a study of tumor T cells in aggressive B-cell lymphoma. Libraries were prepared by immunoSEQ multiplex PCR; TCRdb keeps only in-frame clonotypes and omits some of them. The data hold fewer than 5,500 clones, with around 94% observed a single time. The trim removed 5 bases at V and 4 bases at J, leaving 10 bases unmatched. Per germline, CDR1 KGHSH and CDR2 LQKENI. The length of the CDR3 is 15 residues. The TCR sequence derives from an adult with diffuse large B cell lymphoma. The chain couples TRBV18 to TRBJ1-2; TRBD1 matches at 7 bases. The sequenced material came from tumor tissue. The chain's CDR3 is CASSTRQGEGYGYTF. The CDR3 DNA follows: TGTGCCAGCTCAACAAGACAGGGTGAGGGCTATGGCTACACCTTC.